This entry features one TCR beta chain sequence. Its antigen is not identified. TCR beta libraries were built with iRepertoire HTBI primers and Arm-PCR of CDR3 regions. Each CDR3 protein is one row after TCRdb ran MiXCR on the multiplex PCR reads. The table records roughly 400,000 distinct CDR3 sequences, around 20% of them present only once. The time point: persistent/refractory GD, antithyroid drugs over 5 years with positive TRAb. Making the TCR library involved RNA that had been extracted from PBMCs. This sample was included in a study of regulatory T cells in long-lasting Graves disease. V shed 6 bases, J shed 2 bases, and the junction held 2 bases outside the gene matches. The CDR3 has 13 amino acids. General observations from the study: Lower TCR diversity was seen in persistent Graves' patients than in newly diagnosed ones.

The genes are TRBV12-3 or TRBV12-4 and TRBJ2-3; TRBD1 aligns across 7 bases. This specimen was peripheral blood mononuclear cells (PBMCs), taken when the disease was refractory, from a patient treated with antithyroid drugs. The receptor was isolated from a female donor with Graves disease. The CDR3 nucleotides read TGTGCCAGCAGACAGGGGTTCACAGATACGCAGTATTTT. This sequence encodes CASRQGFTDTQYF.